The 26 T cell receptor beta chains given below trace back to one sample, sequenced in a study of CD4 T cells in relation to SARS-CoV-2 and coronaviruses. These receptors' targets are unknown. Method: immunoSEQ multiplex PCR; TCRdb's copy keeps in-frame clones and lacks some. The table has around 31,000 clones, roughly four fifths seen once; the top ten hold roughly 3.2%. Material for sequencing was memory CD4+ T cells from PBMCs, cultured in vitro. The receptors derive from an adult with COVID-19.

This rearrangement joins TRBV30 to TRBJ2-3, with 12 nucleotides matching TRBD2. V trimming: 3 bases; J trimming: 0 bases; junction bases outside the gene matches: 10. CDR1 GTSNPN and CDR2 SVGIG come from the germline V gene (reference sequence). The CDR3 length is 18 residues. Here the CDR3 reads CAWSAQRTSGKSTDTQYF. DNA for the CDR3: TGTGCCTGGAGCGCCCAGCGGACTAGCGGGAAGAGCACAGATACGCAGTATTTT.

The V call is TRBV11-3, the J call TRBJ2-1; D possibly corresponds to TRBD2 (5 bases). Germline V CDR1 and CDR2: SGHNT, YENEEA. The CDR3 covers 11 residues. The V and J ends lost 5 bases and 7 bases respectively, with 6 bases between them. CDR3: CASSRGNEQFF. The CDR3 region has the DNA TGTGCCAGCAGCCGGGGTAATGAGCAGTTCTTC.

The chain is built from TRBV28 and TRBJ1-2; D is possibly TRBD1 (6 bases). The CDR3 runs 16 residues. Germline-derived CDR1 and CDR2 are MDHEN and SYDVKM. Trimming cost V 4 bases and J 2 bases, with 17 bases left between them. CDR3 DNA: TGTGCCAGCAGTTCGCTGTGGGGGGCCTACAACTATGGCTACACCTTC. As protein: CASSSLWGAYNYGYTF.

This clone was detected only once. V usage is TRBV11-2 and J usage is TRBJ1-3, with D unclear. The V and J ends lost 5 bases and 0 bases respectively, with 8 bases between them. The germline CDR1 and CDR2 sequences are SGHAT and FQNNGV. The CDR3 totals 14 residues. CDR3 sequence reads: CASSRSNSGNTIYF. The DNA for the CDR3 is TGTGCCAGCAGCCGGTCAAACTCTGGAAACACCATATATTTT.

CDR3 region: CASKPGLSTDTQYF. The CDR3 DNA sequence: TGCGCCAGCAAACCGGGACTTAGCACAGATACGCAGTATTTT. J is TRBJ2-3 and V is TRBV4-1; tentatively, D is TRBD2 (6 bases). This CDR3 comprises 14 residues. Deletions cut 7 bases from V and 0 bases from J, with 11 bases between. Germline lookup yields CDR1 MGHRA and CDR2 YSYEKL.

This clone is a singleton in its sample. The chain carries TRBV28 and TRBJ1-2; D not certain. The CDR3 sequence is 11 residues long. V was cut by 7 bases and J by 0 bases, with 3 bases left in between. The germline gives CDR1 MDHEN, CDR2 SYDVKM. The DNA for the CDR3 is TGTGCCAGCAACACTAACTATGGCTACACCTTC. Translated: CASNTNYGYTF.

This chain uses TRBV28 with TRBJ2-1, with D perhaps TRBD1 (6 bases). V lost 7 bases, J lost 6 bases, and 16 bases lay in between. The CDR3 consists of 14 residues. Germline CDR1 MDHEN, CDR2 SYDVKM. CDR3 in amino acids: CASNTQTRGNEQFF. The CDR3 DNA follows: TGTGCCAGCAATACCCAGACCAGGGGCAATGAGCAGTTCTTC.

The chain couples TRBV2 to TRBJ2-5, with 11 bases aligning to TRBD1. V lost 6 bases to trimming and J lost 8 bases; unmatched junction nucleotides: 5. Germline V lookup: CDR1 SNHLY, CDR2 FYNNEI. CDR3 length equals 13 residues. CDR3 DNA sequence: TGTGCCAGCAGACCGGGACAGGGGGTTACCCAGTACTTC. Residues: CASRPGQGVTQYF.

The chain couples TRBV24-1 to TRBJ2-4; weak D call: TRBD1 (8 bases). The CDR3 has 14 amino acids. CDR1 KGHDR and CDR2 SFDVKD come from the germline V gene. V was shortened by 10 bases and J by 7 bases, with 19 bases between the two germline ends. CDR3 DNA sequence: TGTGCCACGTCAGGGGGAGGGACAGGTAACATTCAGTACTTC. Its protein is CATSGGGTGNIQYF.

The chain has TRBV5-1 and TRBJ2-7; 10 nucleotides match TRBD2. CDR3 size: 13 residues. With 5 bases clipped from V and 6 bases from J, the junction kept 5 bases outside the gene matches. Germline lookup yields CDR1 SGHRS and CDR2 YFSETQ. The CDR3 DNA reads TGCGCCAGCAGGATAGCGGGAGGAGGCGAGCAGTACTTC. Translation gives CASRIAGGGEQYF.

The chain is built from TRBV27 and TRBJ1-6, with a possible D match to TRBD1 (5 bases). In germline, CDR1 is MNHEY, CDR2 SMNVEV (reference sequence). Trimming pared 5 bases from V and 9 bases from J, leaving 17 bases between. The CDR3 extends over 15 amino acids. The CDR3: CASSKWWGTISPLHF. DNA for the CDR3: TGTGCCAGCAGTAAATGGTGGGGGACGATTTCACCCCTCCACTTT.

A few counts support this clone. The rearrangement uses TRBV9 and TRBJ1-3, with 9 bases lining up with TRBD1. CDR3 length: 16 amino acids. V lost 0 bases to trimming and J lost 3 bases; unmatched junction nucleotides: 4. Germline V gene sequence: CDR1 SGDLS, CDR2 YYNGEE. CDR3 DNA: TGTGCCAGCAGCGTAGGGGGACAGGGCTTTGGAAACACCATATATTTT. It specifies CASSVGGQGFGNTIYF.

This chain joins TRBV28 and TRBJ2-7; D perhaps matches TRBD2 (6 bases). Between the trimmed V and J ends, which lost 6 bases and 6 bases, there was a span of 15 bases. The CDR3 has 13 residues. Germline V gene sequence: CDR1 MDHEN, CDR2 SYDVKM. The CDR3 DNA reads TGTGCCAGCAGCAGTACGGGAGTCGGCGAGCAGTACTTC. It is translated as CASSSTGVGEQYF.

The chain joins TRBV5-1 to TRBJ1-4; D is unresolved. Germline CDR1 SGHRS, CDR2 YFSETQ. The CDR3 spans 14 residues. V lost 2 bases to trimming and J lost 0 bases, with 5 bases between them. CDR3 DNA: TGCGCCAGCAGCTTAGGAGCAACTAATGAAAAACTGTTTTTT. Its protein product is CASSLGATNEKLFF. The full variable domain, in which reference TRBV5-1 and TRBJ1-4 provide the parts outside the CDR3, is KAGVTQTPRYLIKTRGQQVTLSCSPISGHRSVSWYQQTPGQGLQFLFEYFSETQRNKGNFPGRFSGRQFSNSRSEMNVSTLELGDSALYLCASSLGATNEKLFFGSGTQLSVL.

The gene calls are TRBV6-2 or TRBV6-3 and TRBJ2-7, with D perhaps assigned TRBD1 or TRBD2 (5 bases each). CDR1 is MNHEY and CDR2 is SVGEGT in the germline V gene. The CDR3 consists of 13 residues. Trimming removed 5 bases from V and 6 bases from J, with 14 bases in between. In nucleotides, the CDR3 is TGTGCCAGCAGTCCCGGGACCACTTTCGAGCAGTACTTC. Translated: CASSPGTTFEQYF.

The chain links TRBV6-6 to TRBJ2-1; 12 bases align to TRBD1. The CDR3 runs 13 residues. In germline, CDR1 is MNHNY, CDR2 SVGAGI (reference sequence). V shed 8 bases and J 10 bases; nucleotides not matched to a gene: 6. CDR3 amino acids: CASSGQGALEQFF. The CDR3, as DNA: TGTGCCAGCTCGGGACAGGGGGCTCTAGAGCAGTTCTTC.

The chain links TRBV5-1 to TRBJ2-5; D uncertain. Trimming left V 4 bases short and J 1 base short, with 11 bases between. This CDR3 comprises 14 residues. In germline, CDR1 is SGHRS, CDR2 YFSETQ. The CDR3: CASSPFETQETQYF. CDR3 sequence (DNA): TGCGCCAGCAGCCCGTTCGAGACCCAAGAGACCCAGTACTTC.

The CDR3 here is CSGRGGVGGNEQFF. CDR3 DNA: TGCAGCGGGCGAGGGGGAGTCGGAGGGAATGAGCAGTTCTTC. J is TRBJ2-1 and V is TRBV29-1; D is perhaps TRBD1 or TRBD2 (6 bases each). V shed 7 bases and J shed 7 bases, with 20 bases lying between them. This CDR3 spans 14 amino acids. Germline CDR1 and CDR2: SQVTM and ANQGSEA.

V usage is TRBV28 and J usage is TRBJ1-2; D call uncertain. V lost 6 bases, J lost 3 bases, and 11 bases lay in between. Germline assignment: CDR1 MDHEN and CDR2 SYDVKM. The CDR3 loop spans 13 amino acids. The DNA for the CDR3 is TGTGCCAGCAGCTCGGGCGTTTACTATGGCTACACCTTC. It is translated as CASSSGVYYGYTF.

This clone appeared a single time. The chain has TRBV5-6 and TRBJ2-7, with a possible D match to TRBD2 (7 bases). The CDR3 is made up of 17 amino acids. The germline gives CDR1 SGHDT, CDR2 YYEEEE. The V end lost 3 bases, the J end lost 0 bases, and 19 bases lay between the germline ends. As DNA, the CDR3 is TGTGCCAGCAGCTCGGCCTTGGCGGGGGCGAGCTCCTACGAGCAGTACTTC. It yields the protein CASSSALAGASSYEQYF. The whole variable domain, filled in from reference TRBV5-6 and TRBJ2-7, reads DAGVTQSPTHLIKTRGQQVTLRCSPKSGHDTVSWYQQALGQGPQFIFQYYEEEERQRGNFPDRFSGHQFPNYSSELNVNALLLGDSALYLCASSSALAGASSYEQYFGPGTRLTVT.

The V and J genes are TRBV7-3 and TRBJ1-1; no clear D. The CDR3 consists of 13 residues. Germline CDR1 is SGHTA and CDR2 is FQGTGA. The V and J ends lost 4 bases and 3 bases respectively, with 9 bases between them. The CDR3 DNA reads TGTGCCAGCAGCTCTAATTCGGACACTGAAGCTTTCTTT. Its translation: CASSSNSDTEAFF.

The rearrangement joins TRBV30 to TRBJ2-7; 7 bases map to TRBD1. From germline, CDR1 is GTSNPN and CDR2 SVGIG (reference sequence). V lost 2 bases to trimming and J lost 0 bases; unmatched junction nucleotides: 7. There are 15 residues in the CDR3. CDR3 sequence reads: CAWSTGTDSSYEQYF. As DNA, the CDR3 is TGTGCCTGGAGTACCGGGACAGATAGCTCCTACGAGCAGTACTTC.

This clone was picked up a small number of times. The chain uses TRBV5-6 and TRBJ1-2; D might be TRBD1 (6 bases). Germline V gives CDR1 SGHDT, CDR2 YYEEEE. Trimming pared 0 bases from V and 5 bases from J, leaving 11 bases between. The CDR3 covers 14 residues. The CDR3 loop is CASSLGTARYGYTF. The CDR3 region has the DNA TGTGCCAGCAGCTTGGGGACAGCGAGGTATGGCTACACCTTC.

The V call is TRBV5-8, the J call TRBJ2-7; TRBD1 aligns across 7 bases. In germline, CDR1 is SGHTS, CDR2 YDEGEE. The CDR3 sequence is 17 residues long. Germline trimming cut 4 bases from V and 2 bases from J; bases unmatched to any gene: 15. CDR3: CASSPRPYPGQPYEQYF. CDR3 nucleotides: TGTGCCAGCAGCCCTCGCCCCTATCCGGGACAGCCCTACGAGCAGTACTTC.

This chain links TRBV2 with TRBJ2-7; unclear D gene. Germline V gene lookup returns CDR1 SNHLY and CDR2 FYNNEI. The CDR3 sequence is 13 residues long. V was shortened by 2 bases and J by 3 bases, with 8 bases between the two germline ends. CDR3 nucleotides: TGTGCCAGCAGTGAACTAGGGCGCTACGAGCAGTACTTC. It yields the protein CASSELGRYEQYF.

The gene calls are TRBV3-1 (or the pseudogene TRBV3-2) and TRBJ2-7; 13 bases line up with TRBD2. The CDR3 is 18 amino acids. Unmatched junction bases numbered 11, after V lost 0 bases and J lost 6 bases. Germline lookup yields CDR1 LGHDT and CDR2 YNNKEL (reference sequence). The CDR3 nucleotides are TGTGCCAGCAGCCAAGATTTTACTAGCGGGAGGGCCAGGGGCGAGCAGTACTTC. It is translated as CASSQDFTSGRARGEQYF.